This TCR beta chain came from a study of blood T cell repertoires in COVID-19 (dated by TCRdb to about 2020). Study-wide context: Recovered participants in ImmuneRACE Cohort 3 were defined by two consecutive negative NP/OP PCR tests, clearance by a healthcare professional, or resolution of symptoms. Collaborator samples came from the United States, Italy and Spain and covered acute and convalescent phases of COVID-19. The prospective study material was composed of cDNA or gDNA derived from T cells, B-cell-depleted T cells, or PBMCs. Subjects who had been exposed to COVID-19, were actively infected with it, or had recovered from it provided the deeply sampled blood TCRbeta repertoires that made up the dataset. The repertoires were made available in a free public database intended to serve as a resource for research on the immune response to SARS-CoV-2. Samples were obtained from the ongoing ImmuneRACE study (first 160 participants) and from over 1,000 subjects provided by 6 global collaborators. Nearly every sample came with metadata listing a de-identified subject ID, COVID-19 status, age in years and sex. Where HLA class I and class II types were available, the types were taken from metadata supplied by the sample provider, not from assay-based typing. Summary of the overall study and its limitations: The quantity of clinical and demographic metadata differed by source and by participant and was supplied without curation.

Worth noting for this clone: Its antigen target is currently unknown. No clone much larger than this one lies a single base away; base qualities are absent.

Enrolling through a virtual design, the prospective study's participants ranged in age from roughly 18 to 89 years and lived across 20 to 25 United States geographic areas. In the prospective study, participants were assigned to cohorts based on the clinical history participants reported in a screening survey and a study questionnaire. In the prospective study, whole blood, serum and a nasopharyngeal or oropharyngeal swab were collected from each participant by mobile phlebotomists. Participants in the prospective study had the option to provide additional blood draws and questionnaires over a roughly 2-month period. Blood samples from the prospective study were shipped frozen or at room temperature prior to DNA extraction. V is clipped by 1 base and J by 9 bases, and the sequence between their germline boundaries is 18 bases long. From its cysteine to its phenylalanine, the CDR3 spans 15 amino acids. Of the read, only the CDR3 DNA is kept; its 45 bases are in frame from base 1. For CDR1 and CDR2, the germline V gene (reference sequence) lists SEHNR and FQNEAQ.

The immunoSEQ Assay, a bias-controlled multiplex PCR, was used to amplify TCRbeta CDR3 regions from genomic DNA. Regarding the original processing steps: Nucleated cell counts per sample were estimated from amplification of reference gene primers within the assay. Sequence reads were collapsed and filtered to measure the absolute abundance of every unique TCRbeta CDR3 rearrangement. For each sample, productive Simpson clonality was calculated by taking the square root of Simpson's diversity index across productive rearrangements. In TCRdb, the immuneACCESS table is reduced to in-frame sequences with V and J assigned. These tables do not hold every clone; where another copy was compared, an unresolved V gene accounts for under half, and the others remain unexplained. Clonal size and the V and J genes are those of that table, whereas D and trimming came from the DNA. Here the sample has 200,000 to 250,000 clones; approximately 87% occur a single time. The biggest ten clones account for 3% to 3.5% of the sample.

Here the chain combines TRBV7-9 and TRBJ1-1; TRBD1 might be the D gene, on 5 matching bases. Input material: PBMCs or T cells enriched from blood (not recorded which). This sequence was found in a woman between 50 and 59 years old in a cohort exposed to, infected with or recovered from COVID-19 (not recorded which). The DNA sequence reads TGTGCCAGCAGCTTAGAGAGCCTTGCGGGGGAGAAAGCTTTCTTT. This codes for CASSLESLAGEKAFF.